These T cell receptor beta chains were read from a single sample in a study of shared clonotypes between healthy human individuals. Profiled with immunoSEQ multiplex PCR; TCRdb holds only in-frame clones, not every one. The table includes some 2.1 million clones, 85% to 95% detected once. What was sequenced was naive CD4+ T cells sorted from blood. These receptors all come from a man aged 18 to 35 in good health. Both conserved end residues are part of each CDR3. The D gene is left open where the match is weak. The listing skips clone size in some rows; elsewhere it reads once, few, many or a size class.

TGTGCCTGGAGTGTCCAGGGCAGGGCTCTTTTAAACACCATATATTTT	CAWSVQGRALLNTIYF	TRBJ1-3	.	.	TRBV30
TGCAGCGTTGAAGATAGGCACCGAGCTTTCTTT	CSVEDRHRAFF	TRBJ1-1	.	.	TRBV29-1
TGCGCCAGCAGCTTGGATCGGAAAGAGACCCAGTACTTC	CASSLDRKETQYF	TRBJ2-5	.	.	TRBV5-1
TGCGCCAGCAGTTCCGGGACTATTAGCACAGATACGCAGTATTTT	CASSSGTISTDTQYF	TRBJ2-3	TRBD2	.	TRBV5-1
TGTGCCAGCAGTCCCCAGGGACCGCATAATTCACCCCTCCACTTT	CASSPQGPHNSPLHF	TRBJ1-6	.	.	TRBV27
TGTGCCAGCAGGCTTAACGGGGTTAACACCGGGGAGCTGTTTTTT	CASRLNGVNTGELFF	TRBJ2-2	.	.	TRBV5-6
TGTGCCAGCAGTTACTCCTTCGGGGAGGGCTATGGCTACACCTTC	CASSYSFGEGYGYTF	TRBJ1-2	.	.	TRBV6-5
TGTGCCTGGGACAGGGGGAAGAGGGAAAAACTGTTTTTT	CAWDRGKREKLFF	TRBJ1-4	TRBD1	.	TRBV30
TGTGCCAGCAGCTTAATACAGGGACGCTCCTACGAGCAGTACTTC	CASSLIQGRSYEQYF	TRBJ2-7	.	.	TRBV11-2
TGCAGCGTCTCCGGGACGACCAATCAGCCCCAGCATTTT	CSVSGTTNQPQHF	TRBJ1-5	.	.	TRBV29-1
TGTGCCAGTAACAGTTGGACTAGGGTCTACACCTTC	CASNSWTRVYTF	TRBJ1-2	.	.	TRBV28
TGTGCCACCAGCTGGAGACATGATAATTCACCCCTCCACTTT	CATSWRHDNSPLHF	TRBJ1-6	.	few	TRBV15
TGTGCCATCAGTGAATTAAGGGGTCCTACAAACACCGGGGAGCTGTTTTTT	CAISELRGPTNTGELFF	TRBJ2-2	.	once	TRBV10-3
TGTGCCAGCAGCCCCCGGACTAGCGGAAACACCGGGGAGCTGTTTTTT	CASSPRTSGNTGELFF	TRBJ2-2	TRBD2	.	TRBV7-8
TGCGCCAGCAGTTGGCTTGGACTAGCGAGTTACGAGCAGTACTTC	CASSWLGLASYEQYF	TRBJ2-7	TRBD2	.	TRBV10-2
TGTGCCAGCAGTACAGTGAACACTGAAGCTTTCTTT	CASSTVNTEAFF	TRBJ1-1	.	.	TRBV6-5
TGTGCCAGCAGCTTAAGGGGAGTCGAAAACATTCAGTACTTC	CASSLRGVENIQYF	TRBJ2-4	.	.	TRBV11-2
TGTGCCATCAGGACCCTCAGGGCCACCGGGGAGCTGTTTTTT	CAIRTLRATGELFF	TRBJ2-2	.	.	TRBV10-3
TGTGCCTGGACCCCTAGGGGGGCAGGGGTGGGTGGCTACACCTTC	CAWTPRGAGVGGYTF	TRBJ1-2	.	.	TRBV30
TGTGCCAGCAGGATCGGGGGCAACGGGGAGCTGTTTTTT	CASRIGGNGELFF	TRBJ2-2	.	.	TRBV28
TGTGCCAGCAGCCCCTACTTAGGCGGAACTGAAGCTTTCTTT	CASSPYLGGTEAFF	TRBJ1-1	.	few	TRBV11-2
TGTGCCAGCTCACCACCGGGGGGAACTAATGAAAAACTGTTTTTT	CASSPPGGTNEKLFF	TRBJ1-4	.	.	TRBV18
TGTGCCAGCAGTTTATCAAACAGCCACTATGGCTACACCTTC	CASSLSNSHYGYTF	TRBJ1-2	.	few	TRBV27
TGTGCTAGTGGTTCCCCGGGACAGATTTATCAGCCCCAGCATTTT	CASGSPGQIYQPQHF	TRBJ1-5	TRBD1	.	TRBV12-5
TGTGCCAGCAGACGGGGAAGCAATCAGCCCCAGCATTTT	CASRRGSNQPQHF	TRBJ1-5	.	once	TRBV28
TGCAGCGTCATGGACAGGGGGCTGAACACTGAAGCTTTCTTT	CSVMDRGLNTEAFF	TRBJ1-1	TRBD1	.	TRBV29-1
TGTGCCAGCAGTTACCAAGGGAACACTGAAGCTTTCTTT	CASSYQGNTEAFF	TRBJ1-1	.	.	TRBV6-5